The T cell receptor (beta chain) under discussion was sequenced for a study of CD8 T cells in ankylosing spondylitis. CDR1 SGHDT and CDR2 YYEEEE come from the germline V gene. The V and J ends lost 0 bases and 1 base, in that order; junction bases with no gene match: 6. The CDR3 spans 17 residues. Researchers built TCR beta libraries using quantitative 5'-RACE with molecular barcodes. Using its own MiXCR run on the 5' RACE reads, TCRdb lists one record per CDR3 protein. The repertoire has under 950,000 distinct CDR3 sequences, around 20% of them found once; the top ten carry around 20%. This clonotype came up a few times. Its matching antigen is unknown. Findings of the study overall: Past research had described some motif variants in reactive arthritis synovial fluid and blood. Clones linked to disease, bearing a CD8+ phenotype, were relatively rare in peripheral blood. Among TCR beta sequences, a motif of eight highly homologous variants appeared characteristic of ankylosing spondylitis blood. Reported data indicate significant enrichment of disease-linked clones within matched ankylosing spondylitis synovial fluid.

Sequencing used blood, either unsorted or a sorted T cell fraction (not recorded which). The V call is TRBV5-6, the J call TRBJ1-5, with 8 bases identical to TRBD1. This receptor was identified in a male donor with ankylosing spondylitis. The CDR3 bases are TGTGCCAGCAGCTTGGGACAGGGGAAGGGGAGCAATCAGCCCCAGCATTTT. Encoded protein: CASSLGQGKGSNQPQHF.